The 11 T cell receptor beta chains below were found in one sample sequenced in a study of shared clonotypes between healthy human individuals (dated by TCRdb to 2018 to 2021). The library was obtained by the immunoSEQ multiplex PCR assay. Not all clones reach the TCRdb copy of this immuneACCESS table, which keeps in-frame sequences only. Checked studies attribute under half of the gap to unresolved V genes and leave the rest unexplained. Recorded for this sample are approximately 1.1 million clones; around 82% of them occurred a single time. The ten largest make up roughly 0.56% of the sample. The sequencing input was memory CD4+ T cells from PBMCs. The cell subset or site label, read with the paper, signifies: CD45RA-negative fraction. Every receptor here comes from a man aged 18-30 years in good health. Some clones in this sample may be carry-over from other donors' samples.

This clone was counted once. The gene calls are TRBV6-5 and TRBJ2-3; possibly TRBD1 for D (8 bases). V lost 0 bases and J 6 bases, leaving 16 bases between the germline ends. The CDR3 runs to 16 residues. Per germline, CDR1 MNHEY and CDR2 SVGAGI. CDR3 loop: CASSYSQGGTVDTQYF. The CDR3 DNA reads TGTGCCAGCAGTTACTCACAGGGGGGGACAGTGGATACGCAGTATTTT.

To note about this clone: A far larger clone is off by one base, so a read error is likely. The chain is built from TRBV7-9 and TRBJ2-5; D gene uncertain. Looked up from germline, CDR1 is SEHNR and CDR2 is FQNEAQ (reference sequence). V lost 8 bases and J 4 bases, leaving 14 bases between the germline ends. The CDR3 runs 13 residues. The CDR3 region is CASGLAEGETQYF. The CDR3 region has the DNA TGTGCCAGCGGGTTGGCGGAAGGAGAGACCCAGTACTTC.

V usage is TRBV5-1 and J usage is TRBJ2-7; D call uncertain. This CDR3 is built from 13 residues. CDR1 SGHRS and CDR2 YFSETQ come from the germline V gene. The germline V and J ends were trimmed by 1 base and 2 bases, with 7 bases remaining between them. The CDR3 nucleotides are TGCGCCAGCAGCTTGCGAGTTCCCTACGAGCAGTACTTC. Its protein is CASSLRVPYEQYF.

The rearrangement joins TRBV28 to TRBJ2-7; 8 positions match TRBD2. The CDR3 length is 14 residues. V lost 5 bases and J lost 4; bases outside the gene matches: 7. Germline V lookup: CDR1 MDHEN, CDR2 SYDVKM. CDR3 coding DNA: TGTGCCAGCAGTAATCGGGAGGGGGTTTACGAGCAGTACTTC. It codes for CASSNREGVYEQYF.

The chain carries TRBV18 and TRBJ2-7; D uncertain. The CDR3 is 13 amino acids. Trimming pared 5 bases from V and 3 bases from J, leaving 11 bases between. Germline V gene sequence: CDR1 KGHSH, CDR2 LQKENI. The CDR3 loop is CASSEVGGYEQYF. The CDR3 bases are TGTGCCAGCTCAGAGGTTGGCGGCTACGAGCAGTACTTC.

Of note for this clone: Other DNA sequences in the same sample also yield this CDR3. V is TRBV2 and J is TRBJ2-2, with a possible D match to TRBD2 (6 bases). The germline gives CDR1 SNHLY, CDR2 FYNNEI. This CDR3 region has 12 residues. Trimming removed 4 bases from V and 8 bases from J, with 8 bases in between. The CDR3 region has the DNA TGTGCCAGCAGTGTGCTAGCGGGGGAGCTGTTTTTT. As protein: CASSVLAGELFF.

V is TRBV7-2 and J is TRBJ2-5, with D perhaps matching TRBD1 (5 bases). The CDR3 consists of 13 residues. Germline V gives CDR1 SGHTA, CDR2 FQGNSA. The V end lost 8 bases, the J end lost 9 bases, and 19 bases lay between the germline ends. CDR3 protein: CASRFGQVGPQYF. CDR3 sequence (DNA): TGTGCCAGCCGTTTCGGGCAGGTGGGGCCCCAGTACTTC.

This rearrangement joins TRBV28 to TRBJ1-1, with 7 bases identical to TRBD1. Germline CDR1 reads MDHEN; CDR2 reads SYDVKM. This CDR3 has 14 residues. The ends lost 8 bases at V and 4 bases at J; junction bases unmatched: 10. The CDR3 protein is CASATFRGSTEAFF. CDR3 DNA sequence: TGTGCCAGCGCTACGTTCAGGGGGAGCACTGAAGCTTTCTTT.

CDR3 sequence (DNA): TGTGCCAGCAGCTTAGCGGAGACAGCCAATGAGCAGTTCTTC. Translating it yields CASSLAETANEQFF. The chain joins TRBV7-9 to TRBJ2-1; TRBD1 is a possible D gene (5 bases). Germline CDR1 is SEHNR and CDR2 is FQNEAQ (reference sequence). The V gene lost 0 bases and the J gene lost 6 bases, with 9 bases spanning the gap. The CDR3 extends over 14 amino acids.

The rearrangement uses TRBV11-2 and TRBJ2-1; 10 nucleotides match TRBD1. The germline CDR1 and CDR2 sequences are SGHAT and FQNNGV. CDR3 length: 15 amino acids. V gave up 6 bases and J gave up 5 bases; unmatched junction bases: 7. CDR3 in DNA: TGTGCCAGCAGGCCCGGGACAGGGGTGGACAATGAGCAGTTCTTC. Its translation: CASRPGTGVDNEQFF.

This clone was counted once. The V call is TRBV5-1, the J call TRBJ2-5; D may be TRBD1 or TRBD2 (5 bases each). Germline loops: CDR1 SGHRS, CDR2 YFSETQ. The CDR3 consists of 14 residues. The V and J ends lost 1 base and 4 bases respectively, with 11 bases between them. The CDR3: CASSLMAGTETQYF. The CDR3 nucleotides are TGCGCCAGCAGCTTGATGGCAGGGACAGAGACCCAGTACTTC.